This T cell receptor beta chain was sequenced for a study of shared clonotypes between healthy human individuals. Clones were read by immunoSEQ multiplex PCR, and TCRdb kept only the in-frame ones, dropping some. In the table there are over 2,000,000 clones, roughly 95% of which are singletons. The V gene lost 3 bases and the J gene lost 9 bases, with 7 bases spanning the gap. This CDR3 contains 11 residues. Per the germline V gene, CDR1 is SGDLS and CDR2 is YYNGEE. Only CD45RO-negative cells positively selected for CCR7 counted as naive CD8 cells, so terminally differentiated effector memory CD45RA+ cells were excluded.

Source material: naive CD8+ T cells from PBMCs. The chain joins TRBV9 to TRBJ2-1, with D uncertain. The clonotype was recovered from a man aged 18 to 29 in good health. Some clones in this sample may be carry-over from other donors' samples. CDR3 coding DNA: TGTGCCAGCAGCGGGGGAACTGAGCAGTTCTTC. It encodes CASSGGTEQFF.